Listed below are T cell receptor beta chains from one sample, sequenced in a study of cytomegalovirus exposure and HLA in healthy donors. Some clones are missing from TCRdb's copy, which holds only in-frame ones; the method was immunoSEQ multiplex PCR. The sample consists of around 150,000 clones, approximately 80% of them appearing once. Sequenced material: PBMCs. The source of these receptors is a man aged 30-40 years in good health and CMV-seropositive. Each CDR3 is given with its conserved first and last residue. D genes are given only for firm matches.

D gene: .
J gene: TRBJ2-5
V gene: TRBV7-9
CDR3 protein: CASSPMRTAAGETQYF
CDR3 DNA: TGTGCCAGCAGCCCTATGCGGACAGCAGCAGGGGAGACCCAGTACTTC

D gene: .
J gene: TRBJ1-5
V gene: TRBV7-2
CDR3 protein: CASSSGGRGGNQPQHF
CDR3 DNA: TGTGCCAGCAGCTCCGGGGGTCGAGGGGGCAATCAGCCCCAGCATTTT

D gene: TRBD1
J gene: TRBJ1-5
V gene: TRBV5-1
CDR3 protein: CASSLRFSTGAAQPQHF
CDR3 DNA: TGCGCCAGCAGCTTGAGGTTCTCGACAGGGGCTGCTCAGCCCCAGCATTTT

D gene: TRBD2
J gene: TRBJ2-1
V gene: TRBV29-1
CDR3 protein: CSVDSGRSVDEQFF
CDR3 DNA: TGCAGCGTAGATAGCGGGAGAAGTGTGGATGAGCAGTTCTTC

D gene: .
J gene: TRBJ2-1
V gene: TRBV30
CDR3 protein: CAWSGEAETYNEQFF
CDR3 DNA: TGTGCCTGGAGTGGCGAGGCAGAGACCTACAATGAGCAGTTCTTC

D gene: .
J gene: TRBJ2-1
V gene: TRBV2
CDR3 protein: CASSEGGLRQFF
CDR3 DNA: TGTGCCAGCAGTGAAGGAGGACTTCGGCAGTTCTTC

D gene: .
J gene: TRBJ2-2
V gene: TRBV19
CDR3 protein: CASSTVGAADFTGELFF
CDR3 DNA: TGTGCCAGTAGTACGGTCGGAGCGGCAGACTTCACCGGGGAGCTGTTTTTT

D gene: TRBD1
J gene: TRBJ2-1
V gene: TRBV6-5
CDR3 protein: CASSYLGQGREQFF
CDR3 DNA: TGTGCCAGCAGTTACCTGGGACAGGGGCGGGAGCAGTTCTTC

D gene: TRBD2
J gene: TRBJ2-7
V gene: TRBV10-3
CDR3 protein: CAISEDPGLVAYEQYF
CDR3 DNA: TGTGCCATCAGTGAGGACCCGGGACTAGTTGCCTACGAGCAGTACTTC

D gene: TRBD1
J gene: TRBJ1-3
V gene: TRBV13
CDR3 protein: CASSLGQVPGNTIYF
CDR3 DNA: TGTGCCAGCAGCTTGGGACAGGTACCTGGAAACACCATATATTTT

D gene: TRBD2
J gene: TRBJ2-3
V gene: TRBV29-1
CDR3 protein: CSVEGTAGVDTDTQYF
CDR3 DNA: TGCAGCGTTGAAGGGACAGCGGGAGTTGACACAGATACGCAGTATTTT

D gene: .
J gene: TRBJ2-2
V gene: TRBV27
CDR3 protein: CASSLSEGELFF
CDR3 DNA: TGTGCCAGCAGTTTATCAGAGGGAGAGCTGTTTTTT

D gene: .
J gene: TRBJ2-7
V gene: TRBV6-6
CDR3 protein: CASSYSRLNSYEQYF
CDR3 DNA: TGTGCCAGCAGTTACTCGAGGCTAAACTCCTACGAGCAGTACTTC